This T cell receptor (beta chain) was obtained from a study of T-cell reconstitution after alpha-beta-depleted transplantation in children. The sample holds many counts of this clonotype. The CDR3 contains 16 residues. Germline lookup yields CDR1 SEHNR and CDR2 FQNEAQ (reference sequence). J lost 7 bases, V lost 0 bases, and 5 bases had no gene match. TCRbeta library construction was performed incorporating unique molecular identifiers. Via MiXCR, TCRdb re-called the PCR reads, giving one row per CDR3 protein. The table has around 250,000 distinct CDR3 sequences, 7.5% to 9.5% seen once; the top ten hold nearly 6.5%.

This receptor was obtained from a male patient between 10 and 17 years old who had a stem cell transplant for acute lymphoblastic leukemia, so the T cells may come from the graft donor. Sample: PBMCs, mostly from graft donor cells, taken 180 days after TCRalphabeta/CD19-depleted stem cell transplant. The chain employs TRBV7-9 and TRBJ2-1, with 11 bases identical to TRBD2. As DNA, the CDR3 is TGTGCCAGCAGCTTAGCGGGGCTAGCGGGGGGAAATGAGCAGTTCTTC. Protein: CASSLAGLAGGNEQFF.